This T cell receptor beta chain was sequenced during a study of cytomegalovirus exposure and HLA in healthy donors. Study-wide findings and caveats: Associated with HLA alleles at 0.05 false discovery rate in a later analysis were about 17,000 TCR beta sequences. The availability of immune exposure information extended only to CMV serostatus. TCR sequences were mostly rare, though some public TCRs occurred in many donors. Later on, an analysis showed TCR association rates differing by HLA locus, with DRB1 the most and HLA-C the fewest.

As concerns this clone: Its antigen is as yet unknown.

The PCR employed 60 Vbeta primers together with 13 Jbeta primers. Only in-frame clones appear in the TCRdb table, and some are missing; sequencing was by immunoSEQ multiplex PCR. In total, the table holds 150,000 to 200,000 clones. This TCR was sampled from a woman between 18 and 29 years old in good health and CMV-seropositive. Sequenced material: PBMCs.

CDR3 sequence (DNA): TGCGCCAGCAGCTTGGTTTCGGGACTAGGATCCGCAGATACGCAGTATTTT. The encoded protein is CASSLVSGLGSADTQYF. The V call is TRBV5-1, the J call TRBJ2-3; 8 bases agree with TRBD2. CDR3 length: 17 amino acids. CDR1 is SGHRS and CDR2 is YFSETQ in the germline V gene. The V and J ends lost 0 bases and 4 bases, in that order; junction bases with no gene match: 10.